This passage covers 32 T cell receptor beta chains from one sample sequenced in a study of shared clonotypes between healthy human individuals. The table came from immunoSEQ multiplex PCR; TCRdb's copy has only in-frame clones and leaves some out. The profile shows around 2,000,000 clones, just under 95% of them singletons. The naive CD8 fraction comprised CD45RO-negative cells positively selected for CCR7 and excluded terminally differentiated effector memory CD45RA+ cells. The sequencing input was naive CD8+ T cells sorted from blood. The receptors were sampled from a man between 18 and 35 years old in good health.

The V and J genes are TRBV11-3 and TRBJ2-5; D is possibly TRBD1 or TRBD2 (7 bases each). V was pared by 5 bases and J by 4 bases, with 17 bases between. The CDR3 totals 15 residues. CDR1 SGHNT and CDR2 YENEEA come from the germline V gene. In DNA form, the CDR3 reads TGTGCCAGCAGCCCACGGACAGGCGGGGGAGAGACCCAGTACTTC. This codes for CASSPRTGGGETQYF.

The chain links TRBV4-3 to TRBJ2-4, with D unresolved. CDR1 and CDR2 from the germline V gene are LGHNA and YSLEER. V was cut by 0 bases and J by 4 bases, with 19 bases left in between. This CDR3 region has 18 residues. CDR3 nucleotide sequence: TGCGCCAGCAGCCAAGATCCCGGCGGCGCGACCCGAAAAAACATTCAGTACTTC. It yields the protein CASSQDPGGATRKNIQYF.

The genes are TRBV9 and TRBJ2-7; D is undetermined. The CDR3 runs to 14 residues. Germline CDR1 SGDLS, CDR2 YYNGEE. Trimming pared 0 bases from V and 8 bases from J, leaving 15 bases between. Here the CDR3 DNA reads TGTGCCAGCAGCGTAGGTCCCGGAACCCTCCAGCAGTACTTC. Encoded protein: CASSVGPGTLQQYF.

Comment on this clone: Other DNA sequences in the same sample also yield this CDR3. V gene TRBV6-6 combines with J gene TRBJ1-3; no reliable D call. Germline lookup yields CDR1 MNHNY and CDR2 SVGAGI (reference sequence). The CDR3 spans 11 residues. V lost 3 bases, J lost 3 bases, and 0 bases lay in between. CDR3 DNA: TGTGCCAGCAGTTATGGAAACACCATATATTTT. Translating gives CASSYGNTIYF.

This chain uses TRBV10-3 with TRBJ2-7; 12 nucleotides line up with TRBD1. Trimming removed 10 bases from V and 3 bases from J; junction bases left unmatched: 10. There are 15 residues in the CDR3. Germline assignment: CDR1 ENHRY and CDR2 SYGVKD. CDR3 in DNA: TGTGCCACTTGGTCCGGGACAGGGGGCGTCTACGAGCAGTACTTC. This encodes CATWSGTGGVYEQYF.

Turning to this clone: The same CDR3 arises from other DNA sequences in this sample as well. The V call is TRBV4-3, the J call TRBJ2-3; D assignment may be TRBD1 or TRBD2 (5 bases each). The CDR3 totals 14 residues. CDR1 is LGHNA, CDR2 YSLEER, per germline. Trimming took 3 bases from V and 2 from J, leaving 9 bases between them. Here the CDR3 DNA reads TGCGCCAGCAGCCAGTCCGGGGCCACAGATACGCAGTATTTT. This encodes CASSQSGATDTQYF.

Only one count was recorded for this clone. CDR3 nucleotides: TGTGCCAGTAGTAGAGGGACCCTGCTTGGGACCCAGTACTTC. Protein sequence: CASSRGTLLGTQYF. This sequence joins TRBV19 and TRBJ2-5; D is tentatively TRBD1 or TRBD2 (5 bases each). Per the germline V gene, CDR1 is LNHDA and CDR2 is SQIVND (reference sequence). CDR3 length: 14 residues. V was cut by 4 bases and J by 7 bases, with 16 bases left in between.

V gene TRBV11-2 combines with J gene TRBJ2-7; D is ambiguous. This CDR3 region has 14 residues. CDR1 SGHAT and CDR2 FQNNGV come from the germline V gene. V lost 1 base, J lost 2 bases, and 9 bases lay in between. The DNA for the CDR3 is TGTGCCAGCAGCTTAGGGGCTATCCCCTACGAGCAGTACTTC. Translating it yields CASSLGAIPYEQYF.

The chain uses TRBV28 and TRBJ2-7; the D is unclear. CDR1 and CDR2 from the germline V gene are MDHEN and SYDVKM. The CDR3 contains 13 residues. The chain's CDR3 is CAVAADFSYEQYF. The DNA of the CDR3 is TGTGCAGTAGCAGCCGACTTCTCCTACGAGCAGTACTTC.

As concerns this clone: This is likely a read error, given that the CDR3 carries no conserved phenylalanine or tryptophan at its end. The gene calls are TRBV28 and TRBJ2-3, with TRBD2 matching 13 bases. Germline lookup yields CDR1 MDHEN and CDR2 SYDVKM. The CDR3 is 17 residues long. V was pared by 5 bases and J by 5 bases, with 10 bases of the junction left unmatched. The CDR3 reads CASSMPLAGGLVDTQYL. CDR3 bases: TGTGCCAGCAGTATGCCACTAGCGGGGGGGCTGGTAGATACGCAGTATCTT.

The chain employs TRBV30 and TRBJ1-2; 12 nucleotides agree with TRBD1. CDR3 size: 15 residues. CDR1 GTSNPN and CDR2 SVGIG come from the germline V gene (reference sequence). The V and J ends lost 0 bases and 8 bases, in that order; junction bases with no gene match: 7. The CDR3 DNA sequence: TGTGCCTGGAGTGTACTGGGACAGGGGGCTGGAGGCTACACCTTC. Residues: CAWSVLGQGAGGYTF.

The chain links TRBV9 to TRBJ2-7; D is perhaps TRBD2 (6 bases). Germline lookup yields CDR1 SGDLS and CDR2 YYNGEE. The CDR3 has 16 residues. V shed 4 bases and J shed 3 bases, with 20 bases lying between them. CDR3: CASSPSSGDSFYEQYF. CDR3 DNA sequence: TGTGCCAGCAGCCCTAGCTCCGGGGACTCATTCTACGAGCAGTACTTC. The full variable domain, with the rest looked up from reference TRBV9 and TRBJ2-7, is DSGVTQTPKHLITATGQRVTLRCSPRSGDLSVYWYQQSLDQGLQFLIQYYNGEERAKGNILERFSAQQFPDLHSELNLSSLELGDSALYFCASSPSSGDSFYEQYFGPGTRLTVT.

This chain uses TRBV7-9 with TRBJ2-7; D may be TRBD2 (5 bases). Deletions cut 5 bases from V and 1 base from J, with 9 bases between. The CDR3 extends over 13 amino acids. Per germline, CDR1 SEHNR and CDR2 FQNEAQ (reference sequence). Here the CDR3 reads CASSAGMSYEQYF. The CDR3 DNA reads TGTGCCAGCAGCGCCGGGATGTCCTACGAGCAGTACTTC.

The CDR3: CASSLRGQGSYEQYF. In DNA, the CDR3 is TGTGCCAGCAGCTTGAGGGGACAGGGCAGCTACGAGCAGTACTTC. V is TRBV5-4 and J is TRBJ2-7, with 9 bases lining up with TRBD1. The CDR3 totals 15 residues. From germline, CDR1 is SGHNT and CDR2 YYREEE (reference sequence). J was trimmed by 3 bases and V by 1 base; bases with no gene match: 5.

J is TRBJ2-1 and V is TRBV7-9; 9 bases line up with TRBD1. V was pared by 4 bases and J by 7 bases, with 8 bases of the junction left unmatched. This CDR3 region has 15 residues. In germline, CDR1 is SEHNR, CDR2 FQNEAQ (reference sequence). The CDR3 DNA reads TGTGCCAGCAGCTCTGGACAGGGGCAGCTTAATGAGCAGTTCTTC. Translated, it gives CASSSGQGQLNEQFF. Supplemented by reference TRBV7-9 and TRBJ2-1, the full variable domain reads DTGVSQNPRHKITKRGQNVTFRCDPISEHNRLYWYRQTLGQGPEFLTYFQNEAQLEKSRLLSDRFSAERPKGSFSTLEIQRTEQGDSAMYLCASSSGQGQLNEQFFGPGTRLTVL.

Regarding this clone: The same CDR3 can be traced to other DNA sequences in this sample. The J gene is TRBJ2-5, the V gene TRBV4-3; D may match TRBD1 or TRBD2 (5 bases each). V was cut by 0 bases and J by 4 bases, with 12 bases left in between. The CDR3 is 15 residues long. Germline V CDR1 and CDR2: LGHNA, YSLEER. The CDR3 protein is CASSQDLGEGETQYF. The CDR3 nucleotides read TGCGCCAGCAGCCAAGACCTGGGGGAAGGAGAGACCCAGTACTTC.

The gene calls are TRBV5-6 and TRBJ2-7, with D possibly being TRBD1 (6 bases). Germline loops: CDR1 SGHDT, CDR2 YYEEEE. V shed 0 bases and J shed 2 bases, with 12 bases lying between them. This CDR3 is built from 15 residues. CDR3 loop: CASSLVDSAPYEQYF. CDR3 coding DNA: TGTGCCAGCAGCTTGGTGGACAGTGCTCCCTACGAGCAGTACTTC.

The chain is built from TRBV6-5 and TRBJ2-7, with a weak D call TRBD2 (5 bases). Germline V lookup: CDR1 MNHEY, CDR2 SVGAGI. V was pared by 5 bases and J by 2 bases, with 16 bases between. CDR3 length equals 15 residues. The DNA of the CDR3 is TGTGCCAGCAGTCCGGACTGGATCCGGGCCTACGAGCAGTACTTC. This sequence encodes CASSPDWIRAYEQYF.

This clone was recorded only once. The V call is TRBV7-2, the J call TRBJ1-2; perhaps TRBD1 as D (5 bases). The CDR3 consists of 14 residues. V was shortened by 5 bases and J by 4 bases, with 14 bases between the two germline ends. The germline gives CDR1 SGHTA, CDR2 FQGNSA. CDR3 residues: CASSEDIAPYGYTF. Here the CDR3 DNA reads TGTGCCAGCAGCGAGGACATTGCCCCCTATGGCTACACCTTC.

About this clone: Other DNA sequences from this sample encode an identical CDR3 as well. This chain's CDR3 is CASSFGSYNEQFF. The CDR3, as DNA: TGTGCCAGCAGCTTCGGGTCTTACAATGAGCAGTTCTTC. The V gene is TRBV11-2, the J gene TRBJ2-1; D unresolved. The CDR3 spans 13 residues. V dropped 3 bases and J dropped 4 bases, with 7 bases sitting between them. The germline V gene encodes CDR1 SGHAT and CDR2 FQNNGV.

The chain has TRBV28 and TRBJ1-2; D gene unclear. This CDR3 spans 15 amino acids. Germline V gene lookup returns CDR1 MDHEN and CDR2 SYDVKM. V lost 6 bases and J 4 bases, leaving 18 bases between the germline ends. This chain's CDR3 is CASSNRLEGSYGYTF. The CDR3 DNA reads as TGTGCCAGCAGCAACCGACTTGAAGGAAGCTATGGCTACACCTTC.

The chain couples TRBV2 to TRBJ2-1; the D gene is possibly TRBD2 (6 bases). Germline assignment: CDR1 SNHLY and CDR2 FYNNEI. Trimming removed 2 bases from V and 0 bases from J, with 14 bases in between. CDR3 length equals 17 residues. For the CDR3, the DNA is TGTGCCAGCAGTGAAATAGGAGGGTTTAGCTCCTACAATGAGCAGTTCTTC. Protein sequence: CASSEIGGFSSYNEQFF.

The chain is built from TRBV7-9 and TRBJ2-7; no clear D. V was pared by 5 bases and J by 3 bases, with 14 bases between. The CDR3 extends over 14 amino acids. CDR1 and CDR2 from the germline V gene are SEHNR and FQNEAQ (reference sequence). In DNA form, the CDR3 reads TGTGCCAGCAGCCCCGTAGGGCACTTCTACGAGCAGTACTTC. Protein sequence: CASSPVGHFYEQYF. Full variable domain (missing parts from reference TRBV7-9 and TRBJ2-7): DTGVSQNPRHKITKRGQNVTFRCDPISEHNRLYWYRQTLGQGPEFLTYFQNEAQLEKSRLLSDRFSAERPKGSFSTLEIQRTEQGDSAMYLCASSPVGHFYEQYFGPGTRLTVT.

J is TRBJ2-5 and V is TRBV6-6, with D maybe TRBD2 (6 bases). Germline lookup yields CDR1 MNHNY and CDR2 SVGAGI (reference sequence). This CDR3 is 16 amino acids long. Trimming pared 0 bases from V and 2 bases from J, leaving 13 bases between. The CDR3 DNA reads as TGTGCCAGCAGTTACTCGAATAGCGGCCCACAAGAGACCCAGTACTTC. It codes for CASSYSNSGPQETQYF.

This chain connects TRBV10-3 to TRBJ2-5; either TRBD1 or TRBD2 may supply D (5 bases each). Trimming took off 0 bases at V and 0 bases at J, with 14 bases between the two ends. This CDR3 comprises 17 residues. Germline CDR1 ENHRY, CDR2 SYGVKD. This CDR3 is CAISESGVGEYQETQYF. As DNA, the CDR3 is TGTGCCATCAGTGAGTCGGGAGTGGGGGAGTACCAAGAGACCCAGTACTTC.

The gene calls are TRBV27 and TRBJ2-1; 11 bases agree with TRBD2. This CDR3 has 13 amino acids. The ends lost 7 bases at V and 8 bases at J; junction bases unmatched: 4. Germline CDR1 reads MNHEY; CDR2 reads SMNVEV (reference sequence). The CDR3 region has the DNA TGTGCCAGCACCCTAGCGGGAGGATATGAGCAGTTCTTC. Amino acids: CASTLAGGYEQFF.

The V and J genes are TRBV6-5 and TRBJ2-2; 8 bases line up with TRBD1. V lost 10 bases, J lost 7 bases, and 14 bases stayed unmatched. Germline V gives CDR1 MNHEY, CDR2 SVGAGI. This CDR3 has 15 residues. DNA of the CDR3: TGTGCCACTGGACGGGGTGCAGGGGGCCTCGGGGAGCTGTTTTTT. Encoded protein: CATGRGAGGLGELFF.

The chain joins TRBV27 to TRBJ2-3; possible D gene TRBD2, 5 bases. CDR1 is MNHEY and CDR2 is SMNVEV in the germline V gene (reference sequence). The CDR3 runs to 12 residues. Deletions cut 5 bases from V and 7 bases from J, with 10 bases between. This CDR3 is CASSPEGNTQYF. CDR3 coding DNA: TGTGCCAGCAGTCCCGAGGGTAATACGCAGTATTTT.

The chain links TRBV7-9 to TRBJ2-5, with D possibly matching TRBD2 (5 bases). The CDR3 contains 15 residues. In germline, CDR1 is SEHNR, CDR2 FQNEAQ (reference sequence). Trimming shortened V by 5 bases and J by 5 bases, and 18 bases separated the two germline ends. The chain's CDR3 is CASSTVSFPGETQYF. CDR3 DNA: TGTGCCAGCAGCACAGTGAGCTTCCCGGGGGAGACCCAGTACTTC. The variable domain in full, with the rest retrieved from reference TRBV7-9 and TRBJ2-5, is DTGVSQNPRHKITKRGQNVTFRCDPISEHNRLYWYRQTLGQGPEFLTYFQNEAQLEKSRLLSDRFSAERPKGSFSTLEIQRTEQGDSAMYLCASSTVSFPGETQYFGPGTRLLVL.

The chain is built from TRBV4-1 and TRBJ2-5; TRBD2 aligns across 7 bases. The CDR3 sequence is 15 residues long. V lost 3 bases, J lost 1 base, and 5 bases stayed unmatched. CDR1 is MGHRA and CDR2 is YSYEKL in the germline V gene. CDR3 bases: TGCGCCAGCAGCCACCAACTAGCGAGCCAAGAGACCCAGTACTTC. Encoded protein: CASSHQLASQETQYF.

To note about this clone: The sample carries other DNA sequences with the same CDR3. The CDR3 loop reads CAIGTGDEKLFF. The CDR3 DNA follows: TGTGCCATCGGGACAGGGGACGAAAAACTGTTTTTT. The genes are TRBV10-3 and TRBJ1-4; TRBD1 matches 10 bases. Unmatched junction bases numbered 2, after V lost 8 bases and J lost 8 bases. CDR1 and CDR2 from the germline V gene are ENHRY and SYGVKD. This CDR3 is 12 amino acids long.

The chain is built from TRBV5-1 and TRBJ2-7, with 10 bases aligning to TRBD1. CDR1 is SGHRS and CDR2 is YFSETQ in the germline V gene. The CDR3 length is 13 residues. The J segment lost 5 bases and the V segment lost 6 bases, leaving 5 bases of the junction unmatched. The CDR3 protein is CASNFGQGDEQYF. The DNA of the CDR3 is TGCGCCAGCAATTTCGGACAGGGGGACGAGCAGTACTTC.